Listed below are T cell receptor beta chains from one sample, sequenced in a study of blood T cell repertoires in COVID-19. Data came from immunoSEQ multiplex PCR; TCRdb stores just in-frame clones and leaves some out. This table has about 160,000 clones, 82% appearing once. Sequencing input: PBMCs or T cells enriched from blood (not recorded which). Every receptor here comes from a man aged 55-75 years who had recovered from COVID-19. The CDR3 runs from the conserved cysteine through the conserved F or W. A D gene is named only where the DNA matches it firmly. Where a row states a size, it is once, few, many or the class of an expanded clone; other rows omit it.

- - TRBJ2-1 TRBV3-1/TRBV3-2 CASSLRGNEQFF TGTGCCAGCAGCCTACGCGGCAATGAGCAGTTCTTC
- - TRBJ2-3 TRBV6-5 CASSYMGGSTDTQYF TGTGCCAGCAGTTACATGGGCGGGAGCACAGATACGCAGTATTTT
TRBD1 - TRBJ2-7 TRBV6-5 CASSLNRGSYEQYF TGTGCCAGCAGCTTAAACAGGGGCTCCTACGAGCAGTACTTC
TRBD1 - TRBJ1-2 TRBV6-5 CASSPRTGADYGYTF TGTGCCAGCAGTCCGAGGACAGGGGCGGACTATGGCTACACCTTC
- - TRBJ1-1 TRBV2 CASSEAGPEAFF TGTGCCAGCAGTGAAGCGGGCCCTGAAGCTTTCTTT
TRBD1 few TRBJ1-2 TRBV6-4 CASSERRQGYGYTF TGTGCCAGCAGTGAACGCCGACAGGGCTATGGCTACACCTTC
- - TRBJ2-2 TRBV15 CATSRDISGELFF TGTGCCACCAGCAGAGATATCTCTGGGGAGCTGTTTTTT
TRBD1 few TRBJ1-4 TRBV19 CASSASGQAPGLEKLFF TGTGCCAGTAGTGCGTCGGGACAGGCGCCCGGGCTGGAAAAACTGTTTTTT
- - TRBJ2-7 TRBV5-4 CASSSGVTYEQYF TGTGCCAGCAGTTCAGGGGTAACCTACGAGCAGTACTTC
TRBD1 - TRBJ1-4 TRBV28 CASSLRQGLQTNEKLFF TGTGCCAGCAGTTTGCGACAGGGTTTACAAACTAATGAAAAACTGTTTTTT
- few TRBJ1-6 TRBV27 CASSFSGSYNSPLHF TGTGCCAGCAGTTTTTCGGGCTCCTATAATTCACCCCTCCACTTT
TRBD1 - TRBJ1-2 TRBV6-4 CASSHDSGQGYGYTF TGTGCCAGCAGCCACGATAGTGGACAGGGGTACGGCTACACCTTC
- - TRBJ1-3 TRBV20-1 CSARPVYTIYF TGCAGTGCTAGACCGGTTTACACCATATATTTT
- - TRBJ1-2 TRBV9 CASSVDSGYGYTF TGTGCCAGCAGCGTGGACAGTGGATATGGCTACACCTTC
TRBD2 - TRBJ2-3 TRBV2 CASSTGLAGGSTDTQYF TGTGCCAGCAGTACGGGACTAGCGGGAGGAAGCACAGATACGCAGTATTTT
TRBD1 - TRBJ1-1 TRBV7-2 CASSLSTGGFEWNTEAFF TGTGCCAGCAGCTTATCAACAGGGGGATTTGAGTGGAACACTGAAGCTTTCTTT
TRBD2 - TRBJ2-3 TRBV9 CASSPRLAGGRSTDTQYF TGTGCCAGCAGCCCCAGACTAGCGGGAGGAAGGAGCACAGATACGCAGTATTTT
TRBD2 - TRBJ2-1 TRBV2 CASRGGTSGYNEQFF TGTGCCAGCCGTGGGGGGACTAGCGGATACAATGAGCAGTTCTTC
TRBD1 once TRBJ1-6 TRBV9 CASSVNMDRGNSPLHF TGTGCCAGCAGCGTAAACATGGACAGGGGGAATTCACCCCTCCACTTT
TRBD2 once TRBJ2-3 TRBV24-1 CATSDFTAGGHTQYF TGTGCCACCAGTGATTTTACAGCGGGAGGGCATACGCAGTATTTT
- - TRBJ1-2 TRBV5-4 CASSPPQGLGTDGYTF TGTGCCAGCAGCCCGCCCCAGGGGCTAGGAACGGATGGCTACACCTTC
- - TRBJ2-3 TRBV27 CASSQTALPGLTFSTDTQYF TGTGCCAGCAGCCAAACCGCACTTCCGGGACTCACCTTTAGCACAGATACGCAGTATTTT
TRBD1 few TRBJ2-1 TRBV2 CASNRGRGEQFF TGTGCCAGCAACAGGGGTAGAGGTGAGCAGTTCTTC
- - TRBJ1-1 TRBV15 CATSRDRWGGAFF TGTGCCACCAGCAGAGATCGATGGGGGGGCGCTTTCTTT
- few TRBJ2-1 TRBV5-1 CASRLRESYNEQFF TGCGCCAGCAGGCTCAGGGAATCCTACAATGAGCAGTTCTTC
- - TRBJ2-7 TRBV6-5 CASSYTGRAYEQYF TGTGCCAGCAGTTACACCGGCAGGGCCTACGAGCAGTACTTC
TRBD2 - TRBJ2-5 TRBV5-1 CASSLRGGGETQYF TGCGCCAGCAGCTTGAGGGGCGGGGGAGAGACCCAGTACTTC
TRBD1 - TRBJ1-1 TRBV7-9 CASRETGGPRTNTEAFF TGTGCCAGCAGGGAGACAGGGGGTCCTAGGACGAACACTGAAGCTTTCTTT
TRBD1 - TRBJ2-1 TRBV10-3 CAIRGSQGTPYNEQFF TGTGCCATCAGGGGTTCACAGGGGACCCCCTACAATGAGCAGTTCTTC
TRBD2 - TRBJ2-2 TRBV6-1 CASSENPAGGPGELFF TGTGCCAGCAGTGAAAACCCAGCGGGGGGACCCGGGGAGCTGTTTTTT
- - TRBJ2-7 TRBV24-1 CATSPSRDTSTYEQYF TGTGCCACCAGCCCCTCACGGGACACCTCTACCTACGAGCAGTACTTC
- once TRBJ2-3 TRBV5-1 CASSLDGTSTDTQYF TGCGCCAGCAGCTTGGACGGGACTAGCACAGATACGCAGTATTTT
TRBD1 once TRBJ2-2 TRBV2 CASLASRDRGSIEGELFF TGTGCCAGCTTAGCATCCCGGGACAGGGGGTCGATTGAGGGGGAGCTGTTTTTT